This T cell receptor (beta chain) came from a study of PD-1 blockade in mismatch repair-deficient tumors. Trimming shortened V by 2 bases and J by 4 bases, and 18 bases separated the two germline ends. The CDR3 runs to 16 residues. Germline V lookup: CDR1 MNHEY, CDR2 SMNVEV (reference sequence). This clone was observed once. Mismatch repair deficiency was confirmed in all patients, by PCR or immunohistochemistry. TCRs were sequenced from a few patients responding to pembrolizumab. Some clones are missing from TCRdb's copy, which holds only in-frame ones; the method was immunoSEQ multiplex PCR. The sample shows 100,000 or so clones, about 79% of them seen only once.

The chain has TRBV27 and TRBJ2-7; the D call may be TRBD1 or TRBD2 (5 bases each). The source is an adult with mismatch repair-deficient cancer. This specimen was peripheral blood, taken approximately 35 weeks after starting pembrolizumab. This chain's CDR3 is CASSLERRDGLYEQYF. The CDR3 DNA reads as TGTGCCAGCAGTTTAGAGAGACGGGACGGATTATACGAGCAGTACTTC.